This paragraph reports one T cell receptor (beta chain). Its target is unknown. Germline V gene sequence: CDR1 SGHNT, CDR2 YYREEE (reference sequence). V shed 4 bases and J 1 base; nucleotides not matched to a gene: 3. This CDR3 is built from 14 residues. Sequencing used immunoSEQ multiplex PCR; TCRdb keeps in-frame clones, though not all of them. The table includes 600,000 to 700,000 clones, 73% detected once. The source of the sample is a study of shared clonotypes between healthy human individuals. Findings and limits, study-wide: On the whole, naive subsets had larger estimated richness than memory subsets had.

The clonotype was recovered from a woman aged 25-40 years in good health. The sample comprised memory CD4+ T cells sorted from blood. Subset defined: CD45RA-negative fraction. This chain joins TRBV5-4 and TRBJ2-5; 8 bases map to TRBD1. CDR3 bases: TGTGCCAGCAGCATAGGACAGGGCCAAGAGACCCAGTACTTC. Translated: CASSIGQGQETQYF.